The 26 T cell receptor beta chains below all came from one sample that was sequenced in a study of shared clonotypes between healthy human individuals. Some clones are missing from TCRdb's copy, which holds only in-frame ones; the method was immunoSEQ multiplex PCR. The table has about a million clones, 60% to 80% seen once. The sequenced sample consisted of memory CD4+ T cells from PBMCs. Noted subset: CD45RA-negative fraction. These receptors were collected from a man between 18 and 29 years old in good health. Some clones in this sample may be carry-over from other donors' samples.

J is TRBJ2-7 and V is TRBV28; perhaps TRBD2 as D (6 bases). CDR3 length: 14 amino acids. Germline-derived CDR1 and CDR2 are MDHEN and SYDVKM. V was cut by 2 bases and J by 5 bases, with 13 bases left in between. For the CDR3, the DNA is TGTGCCAGCAGTTTAGTCGAGCGGGTAGACGAGCAGTACTTC. Amino acid sequence: CASSLVERVDEQYF.

The chain joins TRBV28 to TRBJ1-5; 7 positions match TRBD1. The CDR3 is made up of 15 amino acids. The germline V gene has CDR1 MDHEN and CDR2 SYDVKM. The V and J ends lost 11 bases and 4 bases, in that order; junction bases with no gene match: 14. The CDR3 reads CALQGVGGPNQPQHF. The CDR3 DNA sequence: TGTGCCCTCCAGGGGGTCGGCGGACCTAATCAGCCCCAGCATTTT. Full variable domain (rest looked up from reference TRBV28 and TRBJ1-5): DVKVTQSSRYLVKRTGEKVFLECVQDMDHENMFWYRQDPGLGLRLIYFSYDVKMKEKGDIPEGYSVSREKKERFSLILESASTNQTSMYLCALQGVGGPNQPQHFGDGTRLSIL.

This clone was recorded a few times. The V call is TRBV5-4, the J call TRBJ2-3; D unclear. With 2 bases removed from V and 3 bases from J, the gap between germline ends came to 13 bases. The CDR3 loop spans 15 amino acids. From germline, CDR1 is SGHNT and CDR2 YYREEE (reference sequence). CDR3 coding DNA: TGTGCCAGCAGCTTCCCCCAAGGGTTGACAGATACGCAGTATTTT. Translated: CASSFPQGLTDTQYF.

This rearrangement joins TRBV9 to TRBJ2-1; D is unclear. This CDR3 is built from 13 residues. Germline V gene data show CDR1 as SGDLS and CDR2 as YYNGEE. Trimming left V 2 bases short and J 8 bases short, with 11 bases between. The CDR3 DNA sequence: TGTGCCAGCAGCGTCGGTCCTGGGGATGAGCAGTTCTTC. Translated, it gives CASSVGPGDEQFF.

This clone has only one observation. The chain has TRBV2 and TRBJ1-1; D gene unclear. V shed 5 bases and J shed 5 bases, with 15 bases lying between them. CDR1 is SNHLY and CDR2 is FYNNEI in the germline V gene. The CDR3 sequence is 14 residues long. Written as DNA, the CDR3 is TGTGCCAGCAGTAAGGTCCTTCTCGGGACTGAAGCTTTCTTT. Its translation: CASSKVLLGTEAFF.

The CDR3 sequence: CASSMDASSGNTIYF. CDR3 DNA: TGTGCCAGTAGTATGGACGCGAGCTCTGGAAACACCATATATTTT. V is TRBV19 and J is TRBJ1-3, with D hard to call. Germline V lookup: CDR1 LNHDA, CDR2 SQIVND (reference sequence). The CDR3 has 15 amino acids. V was shortened by 3 bases and J by 0 bases, with 9 bases between the two germline ends. Full variable domain (remainder filled in from reference TRBV19 and TRBJ1-3): DGGITQSPKYLFRKEGQNVTLSCEQNLNHDAMYWYRQDPGQGLRLIYYSQIVNDFQKGDIAEGYSVSREKKESFPLTVTSAQKNPTAFYLCASSMDASSGNTIYFGEGSWLTVV.

V gene TRBV9 combines with J gene TRBJ2-5; no clear D gene. Looked up from germline, CDR1 is SGDLS and CDR2 is YYNGEE. The germline V and J ends were trimmed by 0 bases and 1 base, with 7 bases remaining between them. This CDR3 has 14 residues. CDR3 protein: CASSVGKAQETQYF. The CDR3 DNA reads as TGTGCCAGCAGCGTAGGGAAGGCCCAAGAGACCCAGTACTTC.

This clone was seen only once. The chain recombines TRBV28 with TRBJ2-7; TRBD2 matches at 11 bases. The CDR3 is 15 residues long. The V gene's germline CDR1 is MDHEN and CDR2 SYDVKM. The V gene end was trimmed by 8 bases and the J gene end by 3 bases; junction bases not matched to a gene: 9. CDR3 coding DNA: TGTGCCAGCCGTACTAGCGGGAGTTTAAACTACGAGCAGTACTTC. It encodes CASRTSGSLNYEQYF.

This rearrangement joins TRBV6-1 to TRBJ1-1, with D tentatively TRBD1 (5 bases). The CDR3 totals 12 residues. Per germline, CDR1 MNHNS and CDR2 SASEGT. V was clipped by 4 bases and J by 7 bases, with 10 bases between them. The CDR3 DNA reads TGTGCCAGCAGTGGGAGACAGAGTGAAGCTTTCTTT. Protein: CASSGRQSEAFF.

The sample holds many counts of this clone. The genes are TRBV7-8 and TRBJ1-1, with D possibly matching TRBD1 (5 bases). The CDR3 consists of 15 residues. Germline values: CDR1 SGHVS, CDR2 FQNEAQ. Trimming removed 3 bases at V and 0 bases at J, with 11 bases between. The CDR3 sequence: CASSLGRGVNTEAFF. CDR3 coding DNA: TGTGCCAGCAGCTTGGGCCGGGGGGTGAACACTGAAGCTTTCTTT.

V gene TRBV7-9 combines with J gene TRBJ1-2, with 7 positions matching TRBD1. The CDR3 length is 14 residues. Looked up from germline, CDR1 is SEHNR and CDR2 is FQNEAQ (reference sequence). Trimming took 5 bases from V and 4 from J; bases not matched to a gene: 7. The CDR3 loop is CASSPWTGSYGYTF. The CDR3, as DNA: TGTGCCAGCAGCCCGTGGACAGGCAGCTATGGCTACACCTTC.

The CDR3 coding sequence is TGCGCCAGCAGCCACACTCCCGGGACCCAGCAGGGCACAGATACGCAGTATTTT. This translates into CASSHTPGTQQGTDTQYF. V and J are TRBV4-1 and TRBJ2-3, with D tentatively TRBD1 or TRBD2 (5 bases each). V lost 3 bases and J 1 base, leaving 20 bases between the germline ends. The CDR3 spans 18 residues. CDR1 and CDR2 from the germline V gene are MGHRA and YSYEKL.

The chain is built from TRBV7-2 and TRBJ2-1; D is unresolved. V was pared by 2 bases and J by 9 bases, with 17 bases between. The CDR3 has 15 amino acids. CDR1 and CDR2 (germline): SGHTA, FQGNSA. CDR3 region: CASSLPGPYRAEQFF. As DNA, the CDR3 is TGTGCCAGCAGCTTACCCGGGCCCTACCGGGCTGAGCAGTTCTTC. Drawing the rest from reference TRBV7-2 and TRBJ2-1, the complete variable domain is GAGVSQSPSNKVTEKGKDVELRCDPISGHTALYWYRQSLGQGLEFLIYFQGNSAPDKSGLPSDRFSAERTGGSVSTLTIQRTQQEDSAVYLCASSLPGPYRAEQFFGPGTRLTVL.

V gene TRBV2 combines with J gene TRBJ1-1; D remains unclear. Trimming took 6 bases from V and 8 from J, leaving 16 bases between them. CDR1 and CDR2 (germline): SNHLY, FYNNEI. This CDR3 spans 13 amino acids. The CDR3, as DNA: TGTGCCAGCAGGCCGGGCCCGAGACTAGAAGCTTTCTTT. It is translated as CASRPGPRLEAFF.

The gene calls are TRBV5-6 and TRBJ2-7; TRBD2 matches at 11 bases. With 1 base clipped from V and 5 bases from J, the junction kept 11 bases outside the gene matches. The CDR3 sequence is 17 residues long. Germline V gives CDR1 SGHDT, CDR2 YYEEEE. The CDR3 sequence: CASSLRSRLAGTDEQYF. Here the CDR3 DNA reads TGTGCCAGCAGCTTGAGGAGCAGACTAGCGGGAACGGACGAGCAGTACTTC.

Turning to this clone: The same CDR3 also results from other DNA sequences found in this sample. J is TRBJ2-5 and V is TRBV28; TRBD2 agrees at 15 bases. V shed 5 bases and J 5 bases; nucleotides not matched to a gene: 6. The CDR3 covers 16 residues. Germline values: CDR1 MDHEN, CDR2 SYDVKM. CDR3 coding DNA: TGTGCCAGCAGTCCGGGACTAGCGGGAGGTAGGGAGACCCAGTACTTC. It yields the protein CASSPGLAGGRETQYF.

The rearrangement joins TRBV6-5 to TRBJ1-5; D might be TRBD1 (6 bases). The CDR3 is made up of 15 amino acids. The V end was cut by 0 bases, the J end by 4 bases, with 10 bases between. CDR1 and CDR2 (germline): MNHEY, SVGAGI. The CDR3 coding sequence is TGTGCCAGCAGTTACTCGCCGACAGGTAATCAGCCCCAGCATTTT. This encodes CASSYSPTGNQPQHF.

This CDR3 is CASSLASTVYQETQYF. CDR3 DNA: TGTGCCAGCAGCTTAGCTTCGACAGTGTACCAAGAGACCCAGTACTTC. The chain links TRBV7-2 to TRBJ2-5, with a weak D call TRBD1 (5 bases). Per germline, CDR1 SGHTA and CDR2 FQGNSA. CDR3 length: 16 amino acids. Trimming shortened V by 0 bases and J by 0 bases, and 11 bases separated the two germline ends. The whole variable domain, remainder taken from reference TRBV7-2 and TRBJ2-5, is GAGVSQSPSNKVTEKGKDVELRCDPISGHTALYWYRQSLGQGLEFLIYFQGNSAPDKSGLPSDRFSAERTGGSVSTLTIQRTQQEDSAVYLCASSLASTVYQETQYFGPGTRLLVL.

This rearrangement joins TRBV7-2 to TRBJ2-2, with 13 bases fitting TRBD2. V lost 5 bases to trimming and J lost 4 bases; unmatched junction nucleotides: 7. Germline V CDR1 and CDR2: SGHTA, FQGNSA. This CDR3 has 17 residues. The CDR3, as DNA: TGTGCCAGCAGCCCGAGAGGACTAGCGGGAGCCACCGGGGAGCTGTTTTTT. Amino acids: CASSPRGLAGATGELFF.

Remarks on this clone: Distinct nucleotide sequences in the sample also encode this CDR3. This rearrangement joins TRBV7-2 to TRBJ2-5; tentatively, D is TRBD2 (6 bases). CDR1 SGHTA and CDR2 FQGNSA come from the germline V gene. Trimming took 3 bases from V and 5 from J, leaving 10 bases between them. The CDR3 runs to 13 residues. In nucleotides, the CDR3 is TGTGCCAGCAGCTTGACTAGGGTTGAGACCCAGTACTTC. This gives the protein CASSLTRVETQYF.

The chain has TRBV28 and TRBJ1-3; D gene unclear. Trimming stripped 1 base from V and 8 bases from J, with 9 bases between. CDR3 length: 13 amino acids. Germline V gene data show CDR1 as MDHEN and CDR2 as SYDVKM. CDR3 sequence reads: CASSLSGMDTIYF. The CDR3 bases are TGTGCCAGCAGTTTATCGGGGATGGACACCATATATTTT.

The sample holds a few counts of this clone. The chain carries TRBV18 and TRBJ1-5; D is undetermined. Trimming left V 0 bases short and J 11 bases short, with 11 bases between. CDR1 and CDR2 (germline): KGHSH, LQKENI. This CDR3 is built from 13 residues. In nucleotides, the CDR3 is TGTGCCAGCTCACCACCGGGTCTGAGGGCCCAGCATTTT. As protein: CASSPPGLRAQHF.

The rearrangement links TRBV6-1 to TRBJ2-7; the D is unclear. This CDR3 contains 13 residues. Germline CDR1 reads MNHNS; CDR2 reads SASEGT. V dropped 3 bases and J dropped 8 bases, with 14 bases sitting between them. The CDR3 DNA sequence: TGTGCCAGCAGTGAGTTAGAGGAACTCAAGCAGTACTTC. Translation: CASSELEELKQYF.

This chain uses TRBV5-1 with TRBJ2-2, with TRBD1 matching over 9 bases. Trimming removed 6 bases from V and 6 bases from J; junction bases left unmatched: 6. CDR3 length: 14 residues. Germline V gene lookup returns CDR1 SGHRS and CDR2 YFSETQ. The CDR3 sequence: CASTERQGAGELFF. The CDR3 DNA follows: TGCGCCAGCACGGAACGACAGGGGGCCGGGGAGCTGTTTTTT. Complete variable domain (other parts from reference TRBV5-1 and TRBJ2-2): KAGVTQTPRYLIKTRGQQVTLSCSPISGHRSVSWYQQTPGQGLQFLFEYFSETQRNKGNFPGRFSGRQFSNSRSEMNVSTLELGDSALYLCASTERQGAGELFFGEGSRLTVL.

A few counts support this clone. The chain has TRBV5-6 and TRBJ2-7, with TRBD2 matching over 16 bases. CDR1 and CDR2 from the germline V gene are SGHDT and YYEEEE. The CDR3 extends over 19 amino acids. With 4 bases clipped from V and 6 bases from J, the junction kept 16 bases outside the gene matches. The CDR3 DNA is TGTGCCAGCAGCCTCTTGGGACTAGCGGGAGGGCCTGCTCACTCCGAGCAGTACTTC. Translated, it gives CASSLLGLAGGPAHSEQYF.

The rearrangement uses TRBV6-5 and TRBJ2-1; D possibly corresponds to TRBD1 (6 bases). Germline loops: CDR1 MNHEY, CDR2 SVGAGI. The ends were cut back, 3 bases at V and 0 bases at J, with 12 bases in the middle. The CDR3 has 16 residues. The chain's CDR3 is CASSYISRGSYNEQFF. The DNA for the CDR3 is TGTGCCAGCAGTTATATCAGCAGGGGCTCCTACAATGAGCAGTTCTTC.